This T cell receptor beta chain was recorded in a study of blood T cells in healthy people across ages. The authors ran a second PCR of roughly 7 to 11 cycles using a sample-barcoded 5' primer and a J-beta primer mix. TCRdb reanalysed the 5' RACE reads using MiXCR and keeps one entry per CDR3 protein. The sample lists hundreds of thousands of distinct CDR3 sequences; about 42% were seen once. The study's findings and limits: Both naive CD4+ cell counts and diversity were greater in long-lived donors than in aged donors.

CDR3 length: 14 residues. Germline values: CDR1 DFQATT, CDR2 SNEGSKA (reference sequence). The germline V and J ends were trimmed by 5 bases and 3 bases, with 14 bases remaining between them. This clonotype was seen at least ten times. Its specificity is unknown. The TCR comes from a man aged 60 to 69 in good health. The sample consisted of blood. The chain employs TRBV20-1 and TRBJ2-1, with D perhaps assigned TRBD1 or TRBD2 (6 bases each). The CDR3 region is CSASGGKGYNEQFF. DNA for the CDR3: TGCAGTGCTTCCGGGGGCAAAGGCTACAATGAGCAGTTCTTC.